These 27 T cell receptor beta chains share one sample of origin, sequenced in a study of neurological immune-mediated disorders. Time point given: longitudinal time-point 1 (baseline). TCRdb reanalysed the 5' RACE reads using MiXCR and keeps one entry per CDR3 protein. The table records under 90,000 distinct CDR3 sequences, 10% to 13% of them present only once. The sample taken for sequencing was PBMCs. The receptors originated from a man aged 25-45 years in good health.

This clonotype was seen many times. The chain uses TRBV13 and TRBJ2-7, with 9 bases that match TRBD2. The germline gives CDR1 PRHDT, CDR2 FYEKMQ (reference sequence). The CDR3 consists of 14 residues. Germline trimming cut 5 bases from V and 5 bases from J; bases unmatched to any gene: 7. The CDR3 loop reads CASSEGTSLNEQYF. The DNA for the CDR3 is TGTGCCAGCAGCGAAGGGACTAGCCTGAACGAGCAGTACTTC.

This clonotype was found many times. This chain uses TRBV5-1 with TRBJ2-3; TRBD2 aligns across 9 bases. Trimming at V came to 0 bases and at J to 0 bases, leaving 5 bases not matched to a gene. The CDR3 is 17 amino acids. Germline assignment: CDR1 SGHRS and CDR2 YFSETQ. CDR3 amino acids: CASSLGQTSGSTDTQYF. The CDR3 nucleotides read TGCGCCAGCAGCTTGGGTCAGACTAGCGGTAGCACAGATACGCAGTATTTT.

This clonotype occurred many times. The chain uses TRBV10-3 and TRBJ2-1, with 7 bases lining up with TRBD1. CDR1 and CDR2 from the germline V gene are ENHRY and SYGVKD. Trimming at V came to 10 bases and at J to 10 bases, leaving 10 bases not matched to a gene. The CDR3 is 12 amino acids. The CDR3 region has the DNA TGTGCCAGCCGAGAAGTAGGGGGCGAGCAGTTCTTC. It specifies CASREVGGEQFF.

This clonotype was recorded many times. The CDR3 DNA reads TGCAGTGCTAGGGACAGGGCTGGGGCCAACGTCCTGACTTTC. The encoded protein is CSARDRAGANVLTF. The genes are TRBV20-1 and TRBJ2-6; 8 nucleotides agree with TRBD1. Germline V lookup: CDR1 DFQATT, CDR2 SNEGSKA (reference sequence). The V and J ends lost 3 bases and 2 bases, in that order; junction bases with no gene match: 0. The CDR3 is made up of 14 amino acids.

This clonotype appeared many times. The chain links TRBV5-1 to TRBJ1-2, with D maybe TRBD1 (6 bases). There are 13 residues in the CDR3. CDR1 and CDR2 from the germline V gene are SGHRS and YFSETQ. The V end was cut by 0 bases, the J end by 9 bases, with 12 bases between. The CDR3 bases are TGCGCCAGCAGCTTGGAACAGGGAAGGAGCTACACCTTC. This encodes CASSLEQGRSYTF.

At least ten counts were recorded for this clonotype. The rearrangement uses TRBV20-1 and TRBJ2-1; D is unresolved. CDR3 size: 11 residues. V was pared by 5 bases and J by 7 bases, with 9 bases between. Looked up from germline, CDR1 is DFQATT and CDR2 is SNEGSKA (reference sequence). The CDR3 here is CSAPAWNEQFF. The CDR3 DNA reads TGCAGTGCTCCTGCGTGGAATGAGCAGTTCTTC.

This clonotype was observed at least ten times. The V and J genes are TRBV7-9 and TRBJ1-5, with a weak D call TRBD1 (5 bases). The germline V gene encodes CDR1 SEHNR and CDR2 FQNEAQ (reference sequence). The CDR3 runs 14 residues. Between the trimmed V and J ends, which lost 5 bases and 5 bases, there was a span of 13 bases. The CDR3 nucleotides read TGTGCCAGCAGCCAACTGGGGGGGGATCAGCCCCAGCATTTT. Protein: CASSQLGGDQPQHF.

This clonotype has at least ten counts. This chain connects TRBV20-1 to TRBJ2-7, with TRBD1 as a possible D gene (6 bases). CDR1 is DFQATT and CDR2 is SNEGSKA in the germline V gene (reference sequence). Trimming took off 5 bases at V and 2 bases at J, with 16 bases between the two ends. The CDR3 contains 14 residues. As DNA, the CDR3 is TGCAGTGCTTCCTACGGACAGTTCCCCTACGAGCAGTACTTC. Protein: CSASYGQFPYEQYF.

This clonotype was counted ten times or more. The chain employs TRBV20-1 and TRBJ2-7; D is possibly TRBD1 (6 bases). Deletions cut 0 bases from V and 5 bases from J, with 17 bases between. This CDR3 has 15 residues. Germline-derived CDR1 and CDR2 are DFQATT and SNEGSKA (reference sequence). The CDR3: CSARDGTGNSDEQYF. The CDR3 nucleotides are TGCAGTGCTAGAGATGGCACAGGGAATTCAGACGAGCAGTACTTC.

This clonotype came up many times. The genes are TRBV4-1 and TRBJ1-2, with D perhaps TRBD1 (5 bases). Germline CDR1 and CDR2: MGHRA and YSYEKL. V was trimmed by 0 bases and J by 1 base, leaving 15 bases between them. The CDR3 extends over 17 amino acids. The CDR3 reads CASSQDPEPGFNYGYTF. The DNA for the CDR3 is TGCGCCAGCAGCCAAGATCCGGAGCCAGGGTTTAACTATGGCTACACCTTC.

This clonotype was found many times. The CDR3 loop is CASSLVNEKLFF. CDR3 in DNA: TGTGCCAGCAGCTTAGTAAATGAAAAACTGTTTTTT. The gene calls are TRBV7-9 and TRBJ1-4; the D is unclear. The V end lost 1 base, the J end lost 5 bases, and 2 bases lay between the germline ends. CDR3 length: 12 amino acids. The germline V gene encodes CDR1 SEHNR and CDR2 FQNEAQ (reference sequence).

Many counts were recorded for this clonotype. This chain connects TRBV11-2 to TRBJ2-3; 9 nucleotides align to TRBD2. J lost 8 bases, V lost 1 base, and 4 bases had no gene match. The CDR3 runs to 14 residues. Germline assignment: CDR1 SGHAT and CDR2 FQNNGV. The CDR3 here is CASSLGLAGSTQYF. The CDR3, as DNA: TGTGCCAGCAGCTTAGGGCTAGCGGGATCTACGCAGTATTTT.

This clonotype came up many times. The chain employs TRBV20-1 and TRBJ2-1; D is perhaps TRBD1 (6 bases). V lost 0 bases and J 7 bases, leaving 13 bases between the germline ends. CDR3 length: 14 amino acids. The germline gives CDR1 DFQATT, CDR2 SNEGSKA (reference sequence). CDR3 bases: TGCAGTGCTAGAGACCCCGAAGGGACAAATGAGCAGTTCTTC. Protein: CSARDPEGTNEQFF.

This clonotype turned up a few times. The chain carries TRBV12-3 or TRBV12-4 and TRBJ2-5; a possible D gene is TRBD2 (6 bases). V lost 8 bases to trimming and J lost 0 bases, with 10 bases between them. The CDR3 is 13 amino acids. CDR3 protein: CASWRTNQETQYF. The CDR3 nucleotides read TGTGCCAGCTGGAGGACTAACCAAGAGACCCAGTACTTC.

This clonotype was observed at least ten times. V gene TRBV27 combines with J gene TRBJ2-5; 8 bases map to TRBD1. The CDR3 is 14 amino acids. The ends lost 7 bases at V and 4 bases at J; junction bases unmatched: 8. CDR1 and CDR2 (germline): MNHEY, SMNVEV (reference sequence). This chain's CDR3 is CASKRTGRRETQYF. CDR3 nucleotides: TGTGCCAGCAAGAGGACAGGGCGGCGAGAGACCCAGTACTTC.

This clonotype occurred many times. The rearrangement links TRBV6-2 or TRBV6-3 to TRBJ2-7; TRBD2 agrees at 11 bases. Germline V gives CDR1 MNHEY, CDR2 SVGEGT. The CDR3 is 14 residues long. V shed 4 bases, J shed 2 bases, and the junction held 1 base outside the gene matches. For the CDR3, the DNA is TGTGCCAGCAGTTTACTAGCGGGAGCCTACGAGCAGTACTTC. Translating it yields CASSLLAGAYEQYF.

Remarks on this clonotype: Sequence at one end of the junction differs from germline and may be a read error. The V gene is TRBV28, the J gene TRBJ1-5; D is unclear. From germline, CDR1 is MDHEN and CDR2 SYDVKM. The CDR3 covers 14 residues. The CDR3 nucleotides read TGTGCCAGCAGTTTAAGCCAGTGCGGTCAGCCCAAGCATTTT. Encoded protein: CASSLSQCGQPKHF.

The table lists this clonotype with many counts. The rearrangement links TRBV28 to TRBJ2-7; TRBD2 agrees at 11 bases. The germline CDR1 and CDR2 sequences are MDHEN and SYDVKM. There are 15 residues in the CDR3. J gave up 2 bases and V 5 bases, and 5 bases lay outside the gene matches. CDR3 in DNA: TGTGCCAGCAGTCCTCCGGGACTAGCGGCCTACGAGCAGTACTTC. Its protein is CASSPPGLAAYEQYF. Filled out from reference TRBV28 and TRBJ2-7, the complete variable domain reads DVKVTQSSRYLVKRTGEKVFLECVQDMDHENMFWYRQDPGLGLRLIYFSYDVKMKEKGDIPEGYSVSREKKERFSLILESASTNQTSMYLCASSPPGLAAYEQYFGPGTRLTVT.

This clonotype has at least ten counts. The genes are TRBV18 and TRBJ2-7; D may correspond to TRBD1 or TRBD2 (5 bases each). In germline, CDR1 is KGHSH, CDR2 LQKENI. The germline V and J ends were trimmed by 4 bases and 6 bases, with 22 bases remaining between them. The CDR3 runs to 16 residues. The chain's CDR3 is CASSRIEGPLASEQYF. CDR3 DNA sequence: TGTGCCAGCTCACGAATCGAGGGACCGCTAGCTTCCGAGCAGTACTTC. Full variable domain (missing parts from reference TRBV18 and TRBJ2-7): NAGVMQNPRHLVRRRGQEARLRCSPMKGHSHVYWYRQLPEEGLKFMVYLQKENIIDESGMPKERFSAEFPKEGPSILRIQQVVRGDSAAYFCASSRIEGPLASEQYFGPGTRLTVT.

This clonotype showed up many times. The chain has TRBV20-1 and TRBJ1-5; 7 nucleotides line up with TRBD1. Germline V gives CDR1 DFQATT, CDR2 SNEGSKA (reference sequence). There are 15 residues in the CDR3. V lost 2 bases to trimming and J lost 2 bases; unmatched junction nucleotides: 6. CDR3 sequence: CSARPPTGRNQPQHF. DNA for the CDR3: TGCAGTGCTAGACCCCCGACAGGGCGCAATCAGCCCCAGCATTTT.

This clonotype was seen ten or more times. The chain employs TRBV27 and TRBJ2-3; D is perhaps TRBD2 (5 bases). Trimming cost V 7 bases and J 4 bases, with 15 bases left between them. Germline V gene sequence: CDR1 MNHEY, CDR2 SMNVEV (reference sequence). The length of the CDR3 is 14 residues. In DNA, the CDR3 is TGTGCCAGCACCTTAGCTGTAGCGTCAGATACGCAGTATTTT. It codes for CASTLAVASDTQYF.

V is TRBV20-1 and J is TRBJ2-6; TRBD1 matches at 8 bases. The J segment lost 6 bases and the V segment lost 2 bases, leaving 9 bases of the junction unmatched. Germline lookup yields CDR1 DFQATT and CDR2 SNEGSKA (reference sequence). The CDR3 consists of 16 residues. Written as DNA, the CDR3 is TGCAGTGCTAGACTGCAGGGGGCAAGGGTGGCCAACGTCCTGACTTTC. Translated: CSARLQGARVANVLTF.

This clonotype was counted ten times or more. The chain joins TRBV18 to TRBJ1-6; D gene uncertain. Trimming removed 3 bases at V and 8 bases at J, with 5 bases between. CDR3 size: 12 residues. Looked up from germline, CDR1 is KGHSH and CDR2 is LQKENI. CDR3 residues: CASSPPDSPLHF. The CDR3 bases are TGTGCCAGCTCACCCCCGGATTCACCCCTCCACTTT. Supplemented by reference TRBV18 and TRBJ1-6, the full variable domain reads NAGVMQNPRHLVRRRGQEARLRCSPMKGHSHVYWYRQLPEEGLKFMVYLQKENIIDESGMPKERFSAEFPKEGPSILRIQQVVRGDSAAYFCASSPPDSPLHFGNGTRLTVT.

In its sample, this clonotype was seen many times. This chain uses TRBV7-6 with TRBJ1-5; D ambiguous. Trimming shortened V by 5 bases and J by 1 base, and 12 bases separated the two germline ends. Germline CDR1 is SGHVS and CDR2 is FNYEAQ. CDR3 length: 15 amino acids. This chain's CDR3 is CASSVGGPSNQPQHF. The CDR3 DNA follows: TGTGCCAGCAGCGTGGGTGGGCCAAGCAATCAGCCCCAGCATTTT. Full variable domain (outside the CDR3, taken from reference TRBV7-6 and TRBJ1-5): GAGVSQSPRYKVTKRGQDVALRCDPISGHVSLYWYRQALGQGPEFLTYFNYEAQQDKSGLPNDRFSAERPEGSISTLTIQRTEQRDSAMYRCASSVGGPSNQPQHFGDGTRLSIL.

At least ten counts were recorded for this clonotype. The chain couples TRBV7-3 to TRBJ2-1, with TRBD2 matching 10 bases. Germline lookup yields CDR1 SGHTA and CDR2 FQGTGA. CDR3 length: 15 residues. V lost 3 bases to trimming and J lost 6 bases; unmatched junction nucleotides: 5. CDR3 DNA sequence: TGTGCCAGCAGCTTGCTAGCGGGAGACTTCAATGAGCAGTTCTTC. The encoded protein is CASSLLAGDFNEQFF. The full variable domain, completed using reference TRBV7-3 and TRBJ2-1, is GAGVSQTPSNKVTEKGKYVELRCDPISGHTALYWYRQSLGQGPEFLIYFQGTGAADDSGLPNDRFFAVRPEGSVSTLKIQRTERGDSAVYLCASSLLAGDFNEQFFGPGTRLTVL.

This clonotype was seen at least ten times. CDR3: CASSSETSGPYNEQFF. The CDR3 region has the DNA TGTGCCAGCAGCTCAGAGACTAGCGGCCCCTACAATGAGCAGTTCTTC. This chain connects TRBV7-9 to TRBJ2-1; 9 bases fit TRBD2. The V segment lost 4 bases and the J segment 2 bases; nucleotides outside the gene matches: 6. The CDR3 has 16 amino acids. The germline CDR1 and CDR2 sequences are SEHNR and FQNEAQ (reference sequence).

At least ten counts were recorded for this clonotype. This sequence joins TRBV7-6 and TRBJ2-5; TRBD2 is a possible D gene (6 bases). Trimming left V 0 bases short and J 7 bases short, with 18 bases between. The V gene's germline CDR1 is SGHVS and CDR2 FNYEAQ. This CDR3 is 16 amino acids long. The CDR3 bases are TGTGCCAGCAGCTTAGCGCTGGGGGGTGCGTCAGGGACCCAGTACTTC. Translating gives CASSLALGGASGTQYF.